The clone carrying this T cell receptor (beta chain) was seen just once. Germline CDR1 is ENHRY and CDR2 is SYGVKD. The CDR3 contains 18 residues. J lost 1 base, V lost 8 bases, and 15 bases had no gene match. These data are taken from a study of blood T cell repertoires in COVID-19. The overall study: COVID-19 samples, acute and convalescent, were from the United States, Italy and Spain.

Authors' processing steps: Amplification of reference gene primers provided the estimated nucleated cell counts. Method: immunoSEQ multiplex PCR; TCRdb's copy keeps in-frame clones and lacks some. V and J calls and clone size are given by that table; D and trimming were obtained from the DNA. Of hundreds of thousands of clones in the sample, roughly 89% are singletons; the top ten hold 4%. The TCR comes from a young woman with acute COVID-19. The chain employs TRBV10-3 and TRBJ1-5, with 9 bases fitting TRBD1. Source material: PBMCs or T cells enriched from blood (not recorded which). CDR3 amino acids: CAIDASETGGFSNQPQHF. The CDR3 DNA sequence: TGTGCCATCGACGCATCGGAGACAGGGGGTTTCAGCAATCAGCCCCAGCATTTT.